The source of this T cell receptor (beta chain) is a study of shared clonotypes between healthy human individuals. This CDR3 has 13 amino acids. The V gene's germline CDR1 is MNHEY and CDR2 SMNVEV (reference sequence). The germline V and J ends were trimmed by 5 bases and 4 bases, with 11 bases remaining between them. Assay used: immunoSEQ multiplex PCR; TCRdb lists only in-frame clones, some missing. The repertoire holds about 2.4 million clones, with roughly nine tenths as singletons. Donors included only healthy HIV-negative adults lacking recent acute infections or vaccinations. This TCR derives from a young man in good health. The V call is TRBV27, the J call TRBJ1-2, with D unresolved. Specimen: naive CD4+ T cells sorted from blood. Indicated subset: CD45RA+ positively selected. The CDR3 nucleotides are TGTGCCAGCAGTGGGCCCATGGCCTATGGCTACACCTTC. Translation gives CASSGPMAYGYTF.